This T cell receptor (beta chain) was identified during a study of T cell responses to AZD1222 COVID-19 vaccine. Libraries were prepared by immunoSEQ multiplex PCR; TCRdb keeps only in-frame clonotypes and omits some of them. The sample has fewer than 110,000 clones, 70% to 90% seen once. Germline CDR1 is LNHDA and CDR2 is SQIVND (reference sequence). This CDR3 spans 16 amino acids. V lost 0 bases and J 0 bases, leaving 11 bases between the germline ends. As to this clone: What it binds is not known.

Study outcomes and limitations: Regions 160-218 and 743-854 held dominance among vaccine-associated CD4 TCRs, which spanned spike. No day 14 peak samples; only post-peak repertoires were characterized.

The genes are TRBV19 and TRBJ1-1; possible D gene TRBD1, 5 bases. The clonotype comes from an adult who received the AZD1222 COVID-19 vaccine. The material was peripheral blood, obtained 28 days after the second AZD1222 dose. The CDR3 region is CASSIDGRGLNTEAFF. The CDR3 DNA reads TGTGCCAGTAGTATAGATGGGCGGGGCCTGAACACTGAAGCTTTCTTT.